This entry is about one T cell receptor beta chain. What it binds is unknown. The data originate from a study of T cell responses to AZD1222 COVID-19 vaccine. General observations from the study: Donor demographics were predominantly white British with a female majority; clonal diversity may be underestimated.

Profiling relied on immunoSEQ multiplex PCR, and the TCRdb table lists in-frame clones only, not all of them. The sample contains under 150,000 clones, 75% to 85% of which appear only once. The CDR3 loop spans 13 amino acids. V was trimmed by 8 bases and J by 3 bases, leaving 11 bases between them. Germline CDR1 is MNHEY and CDR2 is SVGAGI. This chain joins TRBV6-5 and TRBJ1-3; D is uncertain. The sequence was obtained from an adult in good health. This specimen was peripheral blood, taken on day 0 of MenACWY control vaccination. CDR3 DNA sequence: TGTGCCAGCCACCAGAATTTTGGAAACACCATATATTTT. This encodes CASHQNFGNTIYF.